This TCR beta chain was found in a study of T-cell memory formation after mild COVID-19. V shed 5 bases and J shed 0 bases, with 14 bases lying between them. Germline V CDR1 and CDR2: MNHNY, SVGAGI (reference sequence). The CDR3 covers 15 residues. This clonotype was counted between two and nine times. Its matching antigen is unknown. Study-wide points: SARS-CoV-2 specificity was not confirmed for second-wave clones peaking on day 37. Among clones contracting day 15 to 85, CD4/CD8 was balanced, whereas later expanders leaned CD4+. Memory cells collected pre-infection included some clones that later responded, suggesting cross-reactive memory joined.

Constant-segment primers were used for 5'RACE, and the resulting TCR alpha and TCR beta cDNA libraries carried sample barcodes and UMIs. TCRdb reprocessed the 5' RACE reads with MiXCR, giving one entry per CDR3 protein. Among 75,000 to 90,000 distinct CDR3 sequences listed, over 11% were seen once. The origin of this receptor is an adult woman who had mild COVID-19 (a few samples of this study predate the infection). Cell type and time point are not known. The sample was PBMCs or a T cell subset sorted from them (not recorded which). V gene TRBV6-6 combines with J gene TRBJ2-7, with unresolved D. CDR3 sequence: CASSPDDRSSYEQYF. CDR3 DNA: TGTGCCAGCAGTCCTGATGACCGAAGCTCCTACGAGCAGTACTTC.